This TCR beta chain came from a study of blood T cell repertoires in COVID-19. Overall study context: The cDNA or gDNA used as material had been derived from T cells, B-cell-depleted T cells, or PBMCs.

Authors' methods: Counts of nucleated cells, estimated from reference gene primer amplification, were obtained. Libraries were prepared by immunoSEQ multiplex PCR; TCRdb keeps only in-frame clonotypes and omits some of them. Clone size and the V and J calls come from that table; the DNA yielded D and trimming. Here the sample spans about 250,000 clones, around 82% being singletons. Germline V lookup: CDR1 SGHDT, CDR2 YYEEEE. Trimming took 4 bases from V and 7 from J, leaving 8 bases between them. The CDR3 has 12 residues. The chain uses TRBV5-6 and TRBJ1-4, with D unresolved. The clonotype originates from an elderly woman with active or convalescent COVID-19. The sample comprised peripheral blood. The CDR3 spells CASSAPGEKLFF. Written as DNA, the CDR3 is TGTGCCAGCAGCGCCCCGGGTGAAAAACTGTTTTTT.